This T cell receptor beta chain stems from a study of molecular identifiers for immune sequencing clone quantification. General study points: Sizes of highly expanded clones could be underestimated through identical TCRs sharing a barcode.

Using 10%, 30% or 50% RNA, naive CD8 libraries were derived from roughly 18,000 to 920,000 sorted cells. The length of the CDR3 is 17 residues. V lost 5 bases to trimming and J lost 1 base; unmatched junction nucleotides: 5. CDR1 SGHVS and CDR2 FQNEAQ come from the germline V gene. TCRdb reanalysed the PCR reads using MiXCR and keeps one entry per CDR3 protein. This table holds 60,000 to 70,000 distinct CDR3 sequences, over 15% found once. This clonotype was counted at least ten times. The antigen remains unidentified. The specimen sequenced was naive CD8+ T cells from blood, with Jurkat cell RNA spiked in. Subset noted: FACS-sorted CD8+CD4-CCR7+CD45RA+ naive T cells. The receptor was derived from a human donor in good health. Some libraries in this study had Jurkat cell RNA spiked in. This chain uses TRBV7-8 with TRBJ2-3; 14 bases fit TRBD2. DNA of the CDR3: TGTGCCAGCAGCCCCACGGGACTAGCGGGAGGCACAGATACGCAGTATTTT. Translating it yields CASSPTGLAGGTDTQYF.